This TCR beta chain was found in a study of blood T cells in healthy people across ages. A second PCR, run for about 6 to 11 cycles, used a sample-barcoded 5' primer plus a J-beta primer mix. MiXCR, applied by TCRdb to the 5' RACE reads, yields one record per CDR3 protein. The sample carries about 510,000 distinct CDR3 sequences, 27% recorded once. The table lists this clonotype with a few counts. Germline V gene data show CDR1 as DFQATT and CDR2 as SNEGSKA (reference sequence). V was clipped by 2 bases and J by 0 bases, with 10 bases between them. This CDR3 is built from 14 residues. Whenever a sample was processed, at least 7 million PBMCs were isolated. These data were likewise used in another study, on T cells of mothers and their children. From that paper: Over 9 million TCR beta CDR3 reads were obtained from each mother, and around 2.8 million from each child. Related mother-child pairs showed slightly, non-significantly higher overlap than unrelated pairs.

The receptor comes from a boy aged 2 to 9 in good health. This chain connects TRBV20-1 to TRBJ1-2, with a tentative D call TRBD1 (5 bases). The sequencing sample was made of blood. The CDR3 region is CSARRRDPNYGYTF. CDR3 DNA sequence: TGCAGTGCTAGAAGGAGGGACCCTAACTATGGCTACACCTTC.